At least ten counts were recorded for the clone carrying this T cell receptor beta chain. Each CDR3 protein gets one entry after TCRdb re-called the 5' RACE reads with MiXCR. Among approximately 20,000 distinct CDR3 sequences listed, approximately 4.1% were seen once. The CDR3 has 14 amino acids. CDR1 and CDR2 (germline): LGHDT, YNNKEL (reference sequence). Trimming removed 0 bases from V and 2 bases from J, with 7 bases in between. This entry belongs to a study of early T cells in non-severe SARS-CoV-2 infection. J is TRBJ1-1 and V is TRBV3-1; D gene uncertain. Sequences were obtained from whole blood. This receptor was identified in an adult who was a healthcare worker with PCR-confirmed SARS-CoV-2 infection or an uninfected control (not recorded which). CDR3 bases: TGTGCCAGCAGCCAAGAAGCGGGAAACACTGAAGCTTTCTTT. Translating gives CASSQEAGNTEAFF.